Listed below are T cell receptor beta chains from one sample, sequenced in a study of cytomegalovirus exposure and HLA in healthy donors. Assay: immunoSEQ multiplex PCR; the TCRdb copy retains only in-frame clones and omits some. The repertoire holds more than 150,000 clones, 87% seen once, with less than 0.3% in the top ten. Specimen: PBMCs. The source is a girl under three years old in good health and CMV-seronegative. Both conserved end residues are trimmed from each CDR3. A D gene is named only where the DNA matches it firmly.

d_call: TRBD2; j_call: TRBJ2-3; v_call: TRBV15; cdr3_length: 14; cdr3_aa: ATSRVAGAITDTQY
d_call: -; j_call: TRBJ2-3; v_call: TRBV5-1; cdr3_length: 10; cdr3_aa: ASRNEGDTQY
d_call: TRBD2; j_call: TRBJ2-1; v_call: TRBV30; cdr3_length: 14; cdr3_aa: AWSEVAGSSYNEQF
d_call: TRBD1; j_call: TRBJ2-7; v_call: TRBV30; cdr3_length: 12; cdr3_aa: AWTTGTGVHEQY
d_call: TRBD1; j_call: TRBJ1-1; v_call: TRBV27; cdr3_length: 11; cdr3_aa: ASSFQGGTEAF
d_call: -; j_call: TRBJ2-2; v_call: TRBV7-3; cdr3_length: 13; cdr3_aa: ASSLVFPPGGELF
d_call: TRBD1; j_call: TRBJ2-2; v_call: TRBV5-6; cdr3_length: 15; cdr3_aa: ASSVFAGQGNTGELF
d_call: TRBD2; j_call: TRBJ2-7; v_call: TRBV29-1; cdr3_length: 12; cdr3_aa: SVSPGTSDCEQY
d_call: TRBD1; j_call: TRBJ1-2; v_call: TRBV9; cdr3_length: 9; cdr3_aa: ASSDRGGYT
d_call: -; j_call: TRBJ2-7; v_call: TRBV25-1; cdr3_length: 12; cdr3_aa: ASTPRTDGDEQY
d_call: -; j_call: TRBJ1-1; v_call: TRBV30; cdr3_length: 13; cdr3_aa: AWSGGRGGYTEAF
d_call: TRBD2; j_call: TRBJ2-2; v_call: TRBV4-2; cdr3_length: 12; cdr3_aa: ASSPGTRDGELF
d_call: -; j_call: TRBJ2-5; v_call: TRBV30; cdr3_length: 10; cdr3_aa: AWSVINGGKY
d_call: TRBD1; j_call: TRBJ1-4; v_call: TRBV19; cdr3_length: 13; cdr3_aa: ASSIGTAANEKLF
d_call: TRBD1; j_call: TRBJ1-1; v_call: TRBV27; cdr3_length: 10; cdr3_aa: ASSLQGAEAF
d_call: TRBD2; j_call: TRBJ2-2; v_call: TRBV15; cdr3_length: 14; cdr3_aa: ATSRGAGGNAGELF
d_call: -; j_call: TRBJ2-3; v_call: TRBV30; cdr3_length: 13; cdr3_aa: AWSSNRQGTDTQY
d_call: TRBD2; j_call: -; v_call: TRBV4-2; cdr3_length: 14; cdr3_aa: ASSPSRGLAAYEQY
d_call: -; j_call: TRBJ1-1; v_call: TRBV28; cdr3_length: 10; cdr3_aa: ASTRTGIEAF
d_call: TRBD1; j_call: TRBJ2-7; v_call: TRBV19; cdr3_length: 12; cdr3_aa: ASSLGQGPREQY
d_call: TRBD2; j_call: TRBJ2-2; v_call: TRBV11-2; cdr3_length: 15; cdr3_aa: ASSPLKAGGNTGELF
d_call: TRBD2; j_call: TRBJ2-2; v_call: TRBV29-1; cdr3_length: 13; cdr3_aa: SVEKRLAGTGELF
d_call: -; j_call: TRBJ1-3; v_call: TRBV7-9; cdr3_length: 14; cdr3_aa: ASSLGENSAGNTIY
d_call: -; j_call: TRBJ1-6; v_call: TRBV6-5; cdr3_length: 12; cdr3_aa: ASSYSTYNSPLH
d_call: TRBD1; j_call: TRBJ2-7; v_call: TRBV4-3; cdr3_length: 13; cdr3_aa: ASSQDRRQGDEQY
d_call: -; j_call: TRBJ2-1; v_call: TRBV5-5; cdr3_length: 10; cdr3_aa: ASSLQDNEQF
d_call: -; j_call: TRBJ2-7; v_call: TRBV7-6; cdr3_length: 11; cdr3_aa: ASSLTRFHEQY
d_call: TRBD1; j_call: TRBJ1-1; v_call: TRBV19; cdr3_length: 12; cdr3_aa: ASTATGGDTEAF
d_call: -; j_call: TRBJ2-7; v_call: TRBV4-1; cdr3_length: 13; cdr3_aa: ASSQDREWGYEQY
d_call: TRBD2; j_call: TRBJ2-7; v_call: TRBV18; cdr3_length: 15; cdr3_aa: ASSPSGTGTTSYEQY
d_call: -; j_call: TRBJ1-2; v_call: TRBV5-1; cdr3_length: 11; cdr3_aa: ASSLVQGYGYT
d_call: TRBD2; j_call: TRBJ2-5; v_call: TRBV7-6; cdr3_length: 15; cdr3_aa: ASSPTGTRSRQETQY
d_call: TRBD1; j_call: TRBJ1-5; v_call: TRBV6-1; cdr3_length: 14; cdr3_aa: ASSEGLTGARQPQH
d_call: TRBD1; j_call: TRBJ2-2; v_call: TRBV5-6; cdr3_length: 13; cdr3_aa: ASSLQGNVTGELF
d_call: TRBD2; j_call: TRBJ2-3; v_call: TRBV5-1; cdr3_length: 16; cdr3_aa: ASSWLAGARGVTDTQY
d_call: TRBD1; j_call: TRBJ1-2; v_call: TRBV7-2; cdr3_length: 10; cdr3_aa: ASSDRVHGYT
d_call: TRBD2; j_call: TRBJ2-7; v_call: TRBV11-1; cdr3_length: 12; cdr3_aa: ASSRAGGDYEQY
d_call: -; j_call: TRBJ1-2; v_call: TRBV11-2; cdr3_length: 11; cdr3_aa: ASSLDSYYGYT
d_call: -; j_call: TRBJ2-1; v_call: TRBV20-1; cdr3_length: 8; cdr3_aa: SANDRGQF
d_call: TRBD1; j_call: TRBJ1-2; v_call: TRBV25-1; cdr3_length: 12; cdr3_aa: ASSNTGDYYGYT
d_call: -; j_call: TRBJ1-6; v_call: TRBV27; cdr3_length: 17; cdr3_aa: ASSGLGGHMSSYNSPLH
d_call: TRBD1; j_call: TRBJ1-3; v_call: TRBV2; cdr3_length: 14; cdr3_aa: ASGGDRVTLGNTIY
d_call: -; j_call: TRBJ2-3; v_call: TRBV29-1; cdr3_length: 12; cdr3_aa: SVVVAGKSDTQY
d_call: TRBD2; j_call: TRBJ2-3; v_call: TRBV5-1; cdr3_length: 16; cdr3_aa: ASSLGTSGSYGTDTQY
d_call: TRBD1; j_call: TRBJ2-6; v_call: TRBV5-1; cdr3_length: 16; cdr3_aa: ASRIQGDRGSGANVLT
d_call: TRBD2; j_call: TRBJ2-5; v_call: TRBV2; cdr3_length: 15; cdr3_aa: ASSDAGGPSVQETQY
d_call: -; j_call: TRBJ2-7; v_call: TRBV4-1; cdr3_length: 12; cdr3_aa: ASSQDPPSGEQY
d_call: TRBD1; j_call: TRBJ1-1; v_call: TRBV7-2; cdr3_length: 11; cdr3_aa: ASSSDRDTEAF
d_call: TRBD2; j_call: TRBJ2-1; v_call: TRBV7-3; cdr3_length: 15; cdr3_aa: ASSFVAGGRLGNEQF
d_call: -; j_call: TRBJ2-3; v_call: TRBV27; cdr3_length: 12; cdr3_aa: ASSFRGGTDTQY
d_call: -; j_call: TRBJ2-7; v_call: TRBV20-1; cdr3_length: 8; cdr3_aa: SASSLAKY
d_call: -; j_call: TRBJ1-2; v_call: TRBV5-1; cdr3_length: 11; cdr3_aa: ASSLGAGAGYT
d_call: -; j_call: TRBJ1-1; v_call: TRBV20-1; cdr3_length: 8; cdr3_aa: SADRNVAF
d_call: TRBD1; j_call: TRBJ2-7; v_call: TRBV23-1; cdr3_length: 20; cdr3_aa: ANIPPTRPGQMIQLASYEQY